This TCR beta chain was retrieved from a study of blood T cell repertoires in COVID-19. Study summary: Whether acute or convalescent, the COVID-19 samples came from the United States, Italy and Spain.

This clone was observed a single time. This CDR3 contains 15 residues. The V gene lost 3 bases and the J gene lost 0 bases, with 9 bases spanning the gap. The V gene's germline CDR1 is KGHSH and CDR2 LQKENI. Per the original methods: Estimates of nucleated cell counts were drawn from the amplification of reference gene primers. Produced via immunoSEQ multiplex PCR; TCRdb's table is partial and in-frame only. Clonal size and the V and J genes are those of that table, whereas D and trimming came from the DNA. The table records about 140,000 clones, 70% to 80% of them present only once. Source material: peripheral blood. This TCR came from a man over 45 with acute or convalescent COVID-19. The chain has TRBV18 and TRBJ1-5; D is ambiguous. CDR3 DNA sequence: TGTGCCAGCTCACCGAGCCAGGCTAGCAATCAGCCCCAGCATTTT. As protein: CASSPSQASNQPQHF. The full variable domain, in which reference TRBV18 and TRBJ1-5 provide the parts outside the CDR3, is NAGVMQNPRHLVRRRGQEARLRCSPMKGHSHVYWYRQLPEEGLKFMVYLQKENIIDESGMPKERFSAEFPKEGPSILRIQQVVRGDSAAYFCASSPSQASNQPQHFGDGTRLSIL.